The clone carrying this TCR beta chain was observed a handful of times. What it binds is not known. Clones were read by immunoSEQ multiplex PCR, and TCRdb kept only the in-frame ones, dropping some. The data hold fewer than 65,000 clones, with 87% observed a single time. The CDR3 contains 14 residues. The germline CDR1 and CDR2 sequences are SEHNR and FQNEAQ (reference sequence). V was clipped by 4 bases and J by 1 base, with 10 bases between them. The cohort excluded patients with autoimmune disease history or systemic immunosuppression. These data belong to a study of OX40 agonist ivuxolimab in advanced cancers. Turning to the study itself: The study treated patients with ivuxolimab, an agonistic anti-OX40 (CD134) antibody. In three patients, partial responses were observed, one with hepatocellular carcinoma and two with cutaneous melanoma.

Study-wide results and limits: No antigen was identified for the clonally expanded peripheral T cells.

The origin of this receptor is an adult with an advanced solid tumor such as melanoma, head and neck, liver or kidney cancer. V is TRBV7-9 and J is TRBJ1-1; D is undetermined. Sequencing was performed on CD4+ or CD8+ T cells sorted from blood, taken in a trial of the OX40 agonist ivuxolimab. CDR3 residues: CASSSQAGNTEAFF. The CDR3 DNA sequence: TGTGCCAGCAGCTCGCAGGCCGGGAACACTGAAGCTTTCTTT.